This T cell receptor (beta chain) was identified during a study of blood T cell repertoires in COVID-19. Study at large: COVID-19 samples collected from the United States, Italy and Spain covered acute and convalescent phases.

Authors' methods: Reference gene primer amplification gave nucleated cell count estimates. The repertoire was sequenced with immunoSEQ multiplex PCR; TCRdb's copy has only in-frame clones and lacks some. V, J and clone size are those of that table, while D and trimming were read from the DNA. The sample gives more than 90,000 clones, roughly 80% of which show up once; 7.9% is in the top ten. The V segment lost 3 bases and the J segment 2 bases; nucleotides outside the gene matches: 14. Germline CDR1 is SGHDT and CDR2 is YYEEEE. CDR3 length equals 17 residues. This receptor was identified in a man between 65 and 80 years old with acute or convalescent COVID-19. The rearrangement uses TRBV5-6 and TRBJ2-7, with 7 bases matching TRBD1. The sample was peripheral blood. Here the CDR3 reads CASSSVRLRGRTYEQYF. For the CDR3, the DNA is TGTGCCAGCAGCTCGGTCAGGTTGAGGGGGCGCACCTACGAGCAGTACTTC.